Presented here are 30 T cell receptor beta chains from one specimen sequenced in a study of blood T cell repertoires in COVID-19. Profiled with immunoSEQ multiplex PCR; TCRdb holds only in-frame clones, not every one. The profile shows a few hundred thousand clones, roughly 90% of them singletons. The sequencing sample was made of peripheral blood. These receptors were collected from a woman between 25 and 40 years old with active or convalescent COVID-19.

CDR3 in amino acids: CASRWSSSGANVLTF. The CDR3 DNA reads as TGTGCCAGCCGCTGGAGCAGCTCTGGGGCCAACGTCCTGACTTTC. The chain couples TRBV6-5 to TRBJ2-6; D gene uncertain. CDR1 is MNHEY and CDR2 is SVGAGI in the germline V gene. V was cut by 8 bases and J by 0 bases, with 11 bases left in between. The CDR3 covers 15 residues.

The chain carries TRBV12-3 or TRBV12-4 and TRBJ1-2; 8 nucleotides match TRBD1. This CDR3 contains 13 residues. V was clipped by 6 bases and J by 8 bases; unmatched bases: 8. The CDR3 DNA is TGTGCCAGCAGGCCGGGACAGGCTTGGGGCTACACCTTC. Its protein is CASRPGQAWGYTF.

V gene TRBV18 combines with J gene TRBJ1-4, with 12 bases matching TRBD1. In germline, CDR1 is KGHSH, CDR2 LQKENI. The CDR3 covers 15 residues. Trimming took 3 bases from V and 8 from J; bases not matched to a gene: 4. CDR3: CASSPAGTGGEKLFF. CDR3 DNA: TGTGCCAGCTCACCCGCCGGGACAGGGGGCGAAAAACTGTTTTTT.

V and J are TRBV10-3 and TRBJ1-2, with TRBD1 matching 12 bases. Germline loops: CDR1 ENHRY, CDR2 SYGVKD. V lost 5 bases to trimming and J lost 7 bases; unmatched junction nucleotides: 8. CDR3 length equals 15 residues. The CDR3 sequence: CAISPGQGAIGGYTF. DNA for the CDR3: TGTGCCATCAGTCCGGGACAGGGGGCAATCGGTGGCTACACCTTC.

The rearrangement uses TRBV25-1 and TRBJ1-6; 7 bases map to TRBD1. J lost 9 bases, V lost 4 bases, and 9 bases had no gene match. The CDR3 runs 15 residues. Per germline, CDR1 MGHDK and CDR2 SYGVNS. The CDR3 loop is CASSAPTGSSSPLHF. DNA for the CDR3: TGTGCCAGCAGTGCCCCGACAGGGAGCAGTTCACCCCTCCACTTT.

The chain links TRBV6-5 to TRBJ2-7, with 7 bases matching TRBD1. This CDR3 comprises 14 residues. J lost 2 bases, V lost 4 bases, and 5 bases had no gene match. Germline V gene sequence: CDR1 MNHEY, CDR2 SVGAGI. The CDR3 protein is CASSSWDSTYEQYF. In nucleotides, the CDR3 is TGTGCCAGCAGTTCTTGGGACAGTACCTACGAGCAGTACTTC.

The chain links TRBV5-1 to TRBJ2-5, with TRBD2 identical over 8 bases. Germline V gene data show CDR1 as SGHRS and CDR2 as YFSETQ. Unmatched junction bases numbered 9, after V lost 4 bases and J lost 1 base. The CDR3 runs to 16 residues. This CDR3 is CASSLPGLAFQETQYF. In DNA, the CDR3 is TGCGCCAGCAGCCTGCCCGGACTAGCCTTCCAAGAGACCCAGTACTTC.

The rearrangement links TRBV28 to TRBJ2-1, with TRBD1 identical over 8 bases. The CDR3 contains 17 residues. J gave up 7 bases and V 7 bases, and 18 bases lay outside the gene matches. CDR1 is MDHEN and CDR2 is SYDVKM in the germline V gene. The CDR3 coding sequence is TGTGCCAGCATGTTTTTTATCGGACAGGGAGGATTGAATGAGCAGTTCTTC. Encoded protein: CASMFFIGQGGLNEQFF.

The chain carries TRBV10-2 and TRBJ2-1; TRBD2 matches at 8 bases. Trimming at V came to 8 bases and at J to 10 bases, leaving 10 bases not matched to a gene. Per the germline V gene, CDR1 is WSHSY and CDR2 is SAAADI. The CDR3 has 13 amino acids. The CDR3 protein is CASRLGGGQEQFF. The CDR3 DNA follows: TGCGCCAGCCGCCTCGGGGGGGGGCAAGAGCAGTTCTTC.

V usage is TRBV7-3 and J usage is TRBJ2-2; 8 bases are shared with TRBD2. CDR1 is SGHTA and CDR2 is FQGTGA in the germline V gene. With 0 bases clipped from V and 5 bases from J, the junction kept 8 bases outside the gene matches. This CDR3 is built from 17 residues. This CDR3 is CASSLTRLARGTGELFF. The CDR3 DNA reads TGTGCCAGCAGCTTAACCCGACTAGCGAGAGGTACCGGGGAGCTGTTTTTT. The complete variable domain, with remaining parts taken from reference TRBV7-3 and TRBJ2-2, reads GAGVSQTPSNKVTEKGKYVELRCDPISGHTALYWYRQSLGQGPEFLIYFQGTGAADDSGLPNDRFFAVRPEGSVSTLKIQRTERGDSAVYLCASSLTRLARGTGELFFGEGSRLTVL.

The V gene is TRBV9, the J gene TRBJ2-7; tentatively, D is TRBD2 (5 bases). From germline, CDR1 is SGDLS and CDR2 YYNGEE. The CDR3 covers 14 residues. Trimming took off 1 base at V and 5 bases at J, with 13 bases between the two ends. Here the CDR3 reads CASSVRGFEDEQYF. In DNA, the CDR3 is TGTGCCAGCAGCGTACGGGGATTTGAAGACGAGCAGTACTTC.

The rearrangement uses TRBV5-1 and TRBJ1-1; perhaps TRBD1 as D (5 bases). V shed 1 base and J shed 1 base, with 11 bases lying between them. This CDR3 is 15 amino acids long. Germline V gives CDR1 SGHRS, CDR2 YFSETQ. For the CDR3, the DNA is TGCGCCAGCAGCTTGCAGCTGGGGGGGAACACTGAAGCTTTCTTT. Its protein is CASSLQLGGNTEAFF.

The rearrangement joins TRBV27 to TRBJ1-1; perhaps TRBD1 as D (6 bases). Trimming removed 5 bases at V and 0 bases at J, with 10 bases between. The CDR3 covers 14 residues. The germline gives CDR1 MNHEY, CDR2 SMNVEV (reference sequence). The CDR3 sequence is CASSPNRVNTEAFF. In DNA form, the CDR3 reads TGTGCCAGCAGTCCCAACAGGGTGAACACTGAAGCTTTCTTT.

V is TRBV19 and J is TRBJ2-7; 10 bases match TRBD2. Germline V gene data show CDR1 as LNHDA and CDR2 as SQIVND (reference sequence). The CDR3 runs 14 residues. V shed 5 bases and J 6 bases; nucleotides not matched to a gene: 7. As DNA, the CDR3 is TGTGCCAGTAGTGCGCTAGCGGGGGAAGGCGAGCAGTACTTC. It yields the protein CASSALAGEGEQYF.

The J gene is TRBJ1-1, the V gene TRBV19; weak D call: TRBD1 (6 bases). Germline CDR1 reads LNHDA; CDR2 reads SQIVND (reference sequence). The V end was cut by 5 bases, the J end by 6 bases, with 16 bases between. The CDR3 is made up of 14 amino acids. The CDR3 protein is CASSGRDKTPEAFF. In DNA, the CDR3 is TGTGCCAGTAGTGGACGGGACAAAACCCCTGAAGCTTTCTTT.

This chain connects TRBV19 to TRBJ2-5, with 10 nucleotides matching TRBD1. V shed 5 bases, J shed 6 bases, and the junction held 9 bases outside the gene matches. The germline V gene encodes CDR1 LNHDA and CDR2 SQIVND (reference sequence). The CDR3 runs to 15 residues. The CDR3 loop is CASSSTGGAGKTQYF. The CDR3 coding sequence is TGTGCCAGTAGTTCGACAGGGGGCGCGGGAAAGACCCAGTACTTC.

Turning to this clone: One end of the junction varies from germline; a read error may be responsible. The chain couples TRBV7-7 to TRBJ2-7, with 8 bases that match TRBD1. CDR1 and CDR2 from the germline V gene are SSHAT and FNYEAQ (reference sequence). This CDR3 has 13 residues. The CDR3 coding sequence is TGTGCTAGCAGCTTCGACAGGGGCTACGAGCAGTACTTC. Amino acids: CASSFDRGYEQYF.

The chain recombines TRBV19 with TRBJ2-3; 9 bases fit TRBD2. Germline CDR1 reads LNHDA; CDR2 reads SQIVND (reference sequence). J gave up 2 bases and V 3 bases, and 6 bases lay outside the gene matches. The CDR3 contains 16 residues. Here the CDR3 DNA reads TGTGCCAGTAGTATTAAAGCGGGGGGCTTCACAGATACGCAGTATTTT. Translating it yields CASSIKAGGFTDTQYF.

This clone was detected once. The chain joins TRBV11-1 to TRBJ2-5, with 7 bases fitting TRBD1. V was pared by 5 bases and J by 7 bases, with 16 bases of the junction left unmatched. Germline V CDR1 and CDR2: SGHAT, FQDESV (reference sequence). The CDR3 sequence is 16 residues long. CDR3: CASSKKDRSGDRTQYF. Here the CDR3 DNA reads TGTGCCAGCAGCAAAAAGGACAGGTCCGGGGATCGGACCCAGTACTTC. The full variable domain, in which reference TRBV11-1 and TRBJ2-5 provide the parts outside the CDR3, is EAEVAQSPRYKITEKSQAVAFWCDPISGHATLYWYRQILGQGPELLVQFQDESVVDDSQLPKDRFSAERLKGVDSTLKIQPAELGDSAMYLCASSKKDRSGDRTQYFGPGTRLLVL.

The genes are TRBV11-2 and TRBJ2-2; the match to TRBD1 covers 9 bases. The J segment lost 5 bases and the V segment lost 1 base, leaving 5 bases of the junction unmatched. Germline values: CDR1 SGHAT, CDR2 FQNNGV. CDR3 length equals 16 residues. For the CDR3, the DNA is TGTGCCAGCAGCTTAGGGGACAGGGTGGGGACCGGGGAGCTGTTTTTT. Amino acid sequence: CASSLGDRVGTGELFF.

The chain combines TRBV5-4 with TRBJ2-3; 7 bases line up with TRBD2. Germline CDR1 reads SGHNT; CDR2 reads YYREEE (reference sequence). The CDR3 runs to 16 residues. V lost 3 bases and J lost 0; bases outside the gene matches: 7. CDR3: CASSSATGGSTDTQYF. The CDR3 DNA reads TGTGCCAGCAGCTCGGCAACGGGGGGAAGCACAGATACGCAGTATTTT. Drawing the rest from reference TRBV5-4 and TRBJ2-3, the complete variable domain is ETGVTQSPTHLIKTRGQQVTLRCSSQSGHNTVSWYQQALGQGPQFIFQYYREEENGRGNFPPRFSGLQFPNYSSELNVNALELDDSALYLCASSSATGGSTDTQYFGPGTRLTVL.

On this clone: At the DNA level, this CDR3 is encoded by other sequences in the same sample as well. The chain combines TRBV7-9 with TRBJ2-3, with 11 bases fitting TRBD2. The CDR3 is 14 residues long. CDR1 and CDR2 from the germline V gene are SEHNR and FQNEAQ (reference sequence). J lost 4 bases, V lost 3 bases, and 0 bases had no gene match. CDR3 nucleotide sequence: TGTGCCAGCAGCTTTAGCGGGGGGGCAGATACGCAGTATTTT. Its translation: CASSFSGGADTQYF.

V is TRBV9 and J is TRBJ1-6; D is uncertain. This CDR3 contains 14 residues. The V gene lost 4 bases and the J gene lost 6 bases, with 11 bases spanning the gap. CDR1 is SGDLS and CDR2 is YYNGEE in the germline V gene. The CDR3 protein is CASSPHSLNSPLHF. The CDR3 nucleotides are TGTGCCAGCAGCCCCCACTCTCTTAATTCACCCCTCCACTTT.

The chain carries TRBV6-2 or TRBV6-3 and TRBJ2-1, with D possibly matching TRBD2 (6 bases). The germline V and J ends were trimmed by 0 bases and 0 bases, with 21 bases remaining between them. From germline, CDR1 is MNHEY and CDR2 SVGEGT. The CDR3 is 20 residues long. DNA of the CDR3: TGTGCCAGCAGTTACTCGTCATGGGGGGTAGCGCCAAGCTCCTACAATGAGCAGTTCTTC. This sequence encodes CASSYSSWGVAPSSYNEQFF.

DNA of the CDR3: TGTGCCAGCAGCCAAGCCGAGGAAGAGTACTTC. Protein: CASSQAEEEYF. V gene TRBV3-1 (or the pseudogene TRBV3-2) combines with J gene TRBJ2-7; D gene ambiguous. CDR1 is LGHDT and CDR2 is YNNKEL in the germline V gene (reference sequence). The CDR3 runs 11 residues. With 1 base removed from V and 11 bases from J, the gap between germline ends came to 9 bases.

The V call is TRBV30, the J call TRBJ2-3; possibly TRBD2 for D (6 bases). Trimming stripped 4 bases from V and 4 bases from J, with 15 bases between. This CDR3 has 14 residues. Germline V gene data show CDR1 as GTSNPN and CDR2 as SVGIG (reference sequence). Here the CDR3 DNA reads TGTGCCTGGATGCGGGGAATGGGGGCAGATACGCAGTATTTT. Translated, it gives CAWMRGMGADTQYF.

The rearrangement links TRBV5-8 to TRBJ2-7; D may be TRBD2 (6 bases). Trimming took off 5 bases at V and 2 bases at J, with 14 bases between the two ends. This CDR3 has 14 amino acids. In germline, CDR1 is SGHTS, CDR2 YDEGEE. The CDR3 sequence: CASSPRGKPYEQYF. For the CDR3, the DNA is TGTGCCAGCAGTCCACGGGGGAAACCCTACGAGCAGTACTTC.

The chain carries TRBV29-1 and TRBJ1-2; D might be TRBD1 (5 bases). Germline V lookup: CDR1 SQVTM, CDR2 ANQGSEA. This CDR3 has 15 amino acids. V was shortened by 1 base and J by 3 bases, with 15 bases between the two germline ends. CDR3 nucleotide sequence: TGCAGCGTTGAAGTAAGGGCAGGGAGGGACTATGGCTACACCTTC. Translating it yields CSVEVRAGRDYGYTF.

The table lists this clone with a few counts. The rearrangement links TRBV7-9 to TRBJ2-5; possible D gene TRBD1, 6 bases. V lost 5 bases to trimming and J lost 4 bases, with 17 bases between them. CDR1 and CDR2 (germline): SEHNR, FQNEAQ (reference sequence). This CDR3 spans 15 amino acids. This CDR3 is CASSPYWTAGETQYF. DNA of the CDR3: TGTGCCAGCAGCCCCTATTGGACAGCTGGAGAGACCCAGTACTTC.

On this clone: The sample contains more than one DNA sequence encoding this CDR3. For the CDR3, the DNA is TGTGCCAGCAGCCGGCGGGGTGGGGACGAGCAGTACTTC. Protein: CASSRRGGDEQYF. This chain links TRBV7-3 with TRBJ2-7; TRBD2 is a possible D gene (6 bases). V lost 5 bases and J lost 5, with 13 bases in between. CDR1 is SGHTA, CDR2 FQGTGA, per germline. The CDR3 is made up of 13 amino acids.